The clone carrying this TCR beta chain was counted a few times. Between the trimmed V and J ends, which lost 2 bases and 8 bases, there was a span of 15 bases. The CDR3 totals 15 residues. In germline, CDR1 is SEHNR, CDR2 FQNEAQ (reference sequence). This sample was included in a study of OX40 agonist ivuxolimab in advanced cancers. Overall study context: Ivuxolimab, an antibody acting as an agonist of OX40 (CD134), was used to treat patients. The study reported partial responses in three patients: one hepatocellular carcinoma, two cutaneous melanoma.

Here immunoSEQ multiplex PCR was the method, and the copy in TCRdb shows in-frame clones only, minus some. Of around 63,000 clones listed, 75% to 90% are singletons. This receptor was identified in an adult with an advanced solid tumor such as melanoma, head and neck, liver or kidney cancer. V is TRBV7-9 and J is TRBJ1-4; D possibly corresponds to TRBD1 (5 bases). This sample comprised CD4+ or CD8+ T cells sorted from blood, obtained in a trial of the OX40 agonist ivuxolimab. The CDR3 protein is CASSLYSSRGEKLFF. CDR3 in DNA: TGTGCCAGCAGCTTATATTCCAGTCGGGGGGAAAAACTGTTTTTT.